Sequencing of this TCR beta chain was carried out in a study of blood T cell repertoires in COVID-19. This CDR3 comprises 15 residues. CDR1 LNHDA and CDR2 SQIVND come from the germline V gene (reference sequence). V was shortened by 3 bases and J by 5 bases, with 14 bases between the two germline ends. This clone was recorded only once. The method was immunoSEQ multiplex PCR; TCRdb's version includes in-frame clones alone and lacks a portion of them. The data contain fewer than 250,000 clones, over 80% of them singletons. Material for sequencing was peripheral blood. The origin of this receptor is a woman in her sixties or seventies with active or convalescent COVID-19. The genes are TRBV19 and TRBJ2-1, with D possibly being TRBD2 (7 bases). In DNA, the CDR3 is TGTGCCAGTAGTATCGGGGGCGCGGGGGACAATGAGCAGTTCTTC. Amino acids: CASSIGGAGDNEQFF.